Following are 9 T cell receptor beta chains from one sample sequenced in a study of blood T cell repertoires in COVID-19. The protocol was immunoSEQ multiplex PCR, while the TCRdb copy is restricted to in-frame clones and leaves out a portion. This sample has approximately 200,000 clones, with roughly four fifths found just once. What was sequenced was peripheral blood. The receptors derive from a woman aged 50 to 60 with acute or convalescent COVID-19.

The CDR3 DNA reads TGTGCCAGTAGTATAGCCCCCGGGGAAGGGGGCAATGAGAACAATGAGCAGTTCTTC. It is translated as CASSIAPGEGGNENNEQFF. The chain recombines TRBV19 with TRBJ2-1, with 7 bases identical to TRBD1. The CDR3 contains 19 residues. In germline, CDR1 is LNHDA, CDR2 SQIVND (reference sequence). Trimming took 1 base from V and 5 from J; bases not matched to a gene: 17.

This rearrangement joins TRBV5-1 to TRBJ2-7; D remains unclear. The CDR3 spans 11 residues. Germline V gene sequence: CDR1 SGHRS, CDR2 YFSETQ. Trimming cost V 3 bases and J 2 bases, with 3 bases left between them. In DNA form, the CDR3 reads TGCGCCAGCAGCTCTGCCTACGAGCAGTACTTC. Residues: CASSSAYEQYF. Supplemented by reference TRBV5-1 and TRBJ2-7, the full variable domain reads KAGVTQTPRYLIKTRGQQVTLSCSPISGHRSVSWYQQTPGQGLQFLFEYFSETQRNKGNFPGRFSGRQFSNSRSEMNVSTLELGDSALYLCASSSAYEQYFGPGTRLTVT.

This clone appeared once. This chain links TRBV6-2 or TRBV6-3 with TRBJ1-1; TRBD1 matches at 9 bases. Germline-derived CDR1 and CDR2 are MNHEY and SVGEGT. This CDR3 has 16 amino acids. J lost 3 bases, V lost 4 bases, and 9 bases had no gene match. The CDR3 loop is CASSSPPGQGDTEAFF. In DNA form, the CDR3 reads TGTGCCAGCAGTTCACCACCGGGACAGGGAGACACTGAAGCTTTCTTT.

The chain links TRBV28 to TRBJ1-2; 9 bases agree with TRBD1. There are 14 residues in the CDR3. Germline-derived CDR1 and CDR2 are MDHEN and SYDVKM. After removal of 6 bases from V and 8 bases from J, the junction contained 10 bases not matched to a gene. For the CDR3, the DNA is TGTGCCAGCAGATTAGCACAGGGGGCAGGGGGCTACACCTTC. This codes for CASRLAQGAGGYTF.

The J gene is TRBJ2-4, the V gene TRBV11-2; TRBD1 agrees at 11 bases. The CDR3 sequence is 15 residues long. The germline gives CDR1 SGHAT, CDR2 FQNNGV. The ends lost 5 bases at V and 8 bases at J; junction bases unmatched: 8. The CDR3 sequence: CASSTVRDRGDIQYF. The CDR3 DNA is TGTGCCAGCAGCACAGTAAGGGACAGGGGGGACATTCAGTACTTC. Using reference TRBV11-2 and TRBJ2-4 for the parts outside the CDR3, the full variable domain is EAGVAQSPRYKIIEKRQSVAFWCNPISGHATLYWYQQILGQGPKLLIQFQNNGVVDDSQLPKDRFSAERLKGVDSTLKIQPAKLEDSAVYLCASSTVRDRGDIQYFGAGTRLSVL.

This chain uses TRBV5-4 with TRBJ1-1; D is perhaps TRBD1 (5 bases). V lost 2 bases to trimming and J lost 0 bases, with 20 bases between them. The CDR3 spans 18 residues. Germline V gene lookup returns CDR1 SGHNT and CDR2 YYREEE (reference sequence). The CDR3 is CASSLGGAGKRMNTEAFF. The CDR3 DNA reads TGTGCCAGCAGCTTAGGTGGGGCGGGAAAGAGAATGAACACTGAAGCTTTCTTT.

The chain carries TRBV10-1 and TRBJ2-2; the D is unclear. V lost 2 bases and J lost 6, with 4 bases in between. Germline CDR1 WNHNN, CDR2 SYGVQD (reference sequence). The CDR3 has 12 amino acids. DNA of the CDR3: TGCGCCAGCAGTGAGCCCTCCGGGGAGCTGTTTTTT. Protein sequence: CASSEPSGELFF.

This clone has a handful of counts. The J gene is TRBJ1-1, the V gene TRBV6-5, with D possibly TRBD1 on 6 matching bases. Germline V gives CDR1 MNHEY, CDR2 SVGAGI. Trimming cost V 2 bases and J 10 bases, with 8 bases left between them. This CDR3 has 11 amino acids. CDR3 sequence (DNA): TGTGCCAGCAGTTACCTAGGGGGAGCTTTCTTT. This translates into CASSYLGGAFF.

V gene TRBV27 combines with J gene TRBJ1-6; possibly TRBD1 for D (5 bases). Trimming removed 7 bases at V and 0 bases at J, with 13 bases between. The germline V gene has CDR1 MNHEY and CDR2 SMNVEV (reference sequence). The CDR3 is 16 residues long. The CDR3 nucleotides read TGTGCCAGCAAGCGGGGCCTGAGCTCCTATAATTCACCCCTCCACTTT. Protein product: CASKRGLSSYNSPLHF.